These T cell receptor beta chains were read from a single sample in a study of OX40 agonist ivuxolimab in advanced cancers. Clones were read by immunoSEQ multiplex PCR, and TCRdb kept only the in-frame ones, dropping some. Of about 100,000 clones listed, about nine tenths are singletons. The specimen was CD4+ or CD8+ T cells sorted from blood, collected in a trial of the OX40 agonist ivuxolimab. These receptors all come from an adult with an advanced solid tumor such as melanoma, head and neck, liver or kidney cancer. Both conserved end residues are trimmed from each CDR3. Each record gives: V gene, J gene, CDR3 protein.

v_call: TRBV11-2
j_call: TRBJ2-5
cdr3_aa: ASSFKTGGVETQY

v_call: TRBV6-1
j_call: TRBJ1-5
cdr3_aa: ASSETRVDQPQH

v_call: TRBV5-4
j_call: TRBJ2-7
cdr3_aa: ASSSAGAYEQY

v_call: TRBV2
j_call: TRBJ2-7
cdr3_aa: ASSGLAALSYEQY

v_call: TRBV6-5
j_call: TRBJ1-2
cdr3_aa: ASRGQVLYGYT

v_call: TRBV19
j_call: TRBJ1-5
cdr3_aa: ASSTGGQVRWPQH

v_call: TRBV19
j_call: TRBJ2-1
cdr3_aa: ASMVSASSYNEQF

v_call: TRBV5-4
j_call: TRBJ1-1
cdr3_aa: ASSLGMGVNTEAF

v_call: TRBV5-1
j_call: TRBJ1-6
cdr3_aa: ASSLHPGGDNSPLH

v_call: TRBV18
j_call: TRBJ1-1
cdr3_aa: ASSPQRLEAF

v_call: TRBV2
j_call: TRBJ2-7
cdr3_aa: ASSEQGIGYEQY

v_call: TRBV30
j_call: TRBJ1-4
cdr3_aa: ACYDYGLWGEKLF

v_call: TRBV14
j_call: TRBJ2-3
cdr3_aa: ASSQDLGDTQY

v_call: TRBV29-1
j_call: TRBJ1-1
cdr3_aa: SALGRTRTEAF

v_call: TRBV15
j_call: TRBJ2-7
cdr3_aa: ATSRDLPGHGYEQY

v_call: TRBV6-5
j_call: TRBJ1-1
cdr3_aa: ASSQGAQAEAF

v_call: TRBV23-1
j_call: TRBJ2-6
cdr3_aa: ASSQSLTEPGANVLT

v_call: TRBV28
j_call: TRBJ2-3
cdr3_aa: ASSLTGTGTDTQY

v_call: TRBV2
j_call: TRBJ1-3
cdr3_aa: ASSGSLKAGNTIY

v_call: TRBV7-9
j_call: TRBJ1-6
cdr3_aa: ASREGNSPLH

v_call: TRBV2
j_call: TRBJ1-6
cdr3_aa: ASSAPDGSDSPLH

v_call: TRBV7-8
j_call: TRBJ2-1
cdr3_aa: ASSLLGQTYNEQF

v_call: TRBV10-1
j_call: TRBJ2-3
cdr3_aa: ASSTSGSVAGTDTQY

v_call: TRBV5-1
j_call: TRBJ2-5
cdr3_aa: ASSLASLQETQY

v_call: TRBV27
j_call: TRBJ2-6
cdr3_aa: ASSPQKRAPGEWAGANVLT

v_call: TRBV7-9
j_call: TRBJ1-2
cdr3_aa: ASSFTGISDIRGYT

v_call: TRBV28
j_call: TRBJ2-7
cdr3_aa: ASTGSPSYEQY

v_call: TRBV5-1
j_call: TRBJ2-2
cdr3_aa: ASSRQGRRGTNTGELF

v_call: TRBV6-1
j_call: TRBJ1-3
cdr3_aa: ASRETGLLGNTIY

v_call: TRBV6-1
j_call: TRBJ1-4
cdr3_aa: ASRPGTEKLF

v_call: TRBV5-1
j_call: TRBJ2-2
cdr3_aa: ASTGQGAPGELF